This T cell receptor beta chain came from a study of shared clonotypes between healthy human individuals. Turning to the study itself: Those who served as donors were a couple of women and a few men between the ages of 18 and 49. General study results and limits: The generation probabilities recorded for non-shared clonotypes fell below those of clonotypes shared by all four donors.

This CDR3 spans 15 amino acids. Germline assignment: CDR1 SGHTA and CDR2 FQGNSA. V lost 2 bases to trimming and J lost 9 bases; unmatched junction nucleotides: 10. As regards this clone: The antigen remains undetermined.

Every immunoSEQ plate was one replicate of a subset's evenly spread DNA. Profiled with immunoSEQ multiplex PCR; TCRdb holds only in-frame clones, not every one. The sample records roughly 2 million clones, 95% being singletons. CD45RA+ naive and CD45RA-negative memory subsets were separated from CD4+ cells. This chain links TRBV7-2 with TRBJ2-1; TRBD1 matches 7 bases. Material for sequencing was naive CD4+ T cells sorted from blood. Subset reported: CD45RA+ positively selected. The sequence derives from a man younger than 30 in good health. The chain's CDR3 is CASSLRQGPYIEQFF. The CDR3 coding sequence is TGTGCCAGCAGCTTACGACAGGGCCCTTATATTGAGCAGTTCTTC.